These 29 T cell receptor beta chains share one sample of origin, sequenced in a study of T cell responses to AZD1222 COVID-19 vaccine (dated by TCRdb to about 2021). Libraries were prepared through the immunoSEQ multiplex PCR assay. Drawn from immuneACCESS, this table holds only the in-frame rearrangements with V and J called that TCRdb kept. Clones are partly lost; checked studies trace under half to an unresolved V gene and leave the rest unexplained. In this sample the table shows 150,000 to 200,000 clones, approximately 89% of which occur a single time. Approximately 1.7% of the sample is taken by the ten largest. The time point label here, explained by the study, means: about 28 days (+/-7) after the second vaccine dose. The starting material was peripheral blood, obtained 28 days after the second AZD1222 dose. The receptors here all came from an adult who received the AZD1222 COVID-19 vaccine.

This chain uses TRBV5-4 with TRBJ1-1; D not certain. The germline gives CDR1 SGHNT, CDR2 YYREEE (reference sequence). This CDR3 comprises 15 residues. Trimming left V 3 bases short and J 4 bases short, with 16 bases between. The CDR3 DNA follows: TGTGCCAGCAGCTCTTCGGGATATGGCGGCACTGAAGCTTTCTTT. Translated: CASSSSGYGGTEAFF. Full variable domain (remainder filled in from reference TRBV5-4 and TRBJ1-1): ETGVTQSPTHLIKTRGQQVTLRCSSQSGHNTVSWYQQALGQGPQFIFQYYREEENGRGNFPPRFSGLQFPNYSSELNVNALELDDSALYLCASSSSGYGGTEAFFGQGTRLTVV.

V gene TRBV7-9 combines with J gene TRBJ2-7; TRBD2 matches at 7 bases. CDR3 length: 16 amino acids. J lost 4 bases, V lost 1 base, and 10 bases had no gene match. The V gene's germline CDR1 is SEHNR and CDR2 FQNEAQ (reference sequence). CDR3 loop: CASSLGLATEPYEQYF. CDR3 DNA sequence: TGTGCCAGCAGCTTAGGACTAGCCACCGAACCTTACGAGCAGTACTTC.

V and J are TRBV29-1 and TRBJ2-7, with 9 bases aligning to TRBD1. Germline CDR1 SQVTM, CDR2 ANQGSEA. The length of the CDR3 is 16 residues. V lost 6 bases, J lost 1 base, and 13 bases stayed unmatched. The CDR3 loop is CSVSGTGLGISYEQYF. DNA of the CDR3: TGCAGCGTCTCCGGGACAGGGCTAGGAATTTCCTACGAGCAGTACTTC.

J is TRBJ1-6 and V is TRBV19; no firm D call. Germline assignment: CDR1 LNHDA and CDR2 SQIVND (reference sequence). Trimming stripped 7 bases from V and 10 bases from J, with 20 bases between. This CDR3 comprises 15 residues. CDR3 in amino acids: CASKVPDPQPSPLHF. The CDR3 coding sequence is TGTGCCAGTAAGGTCCCGGACCCACAGCCGTCACCCCTCCACTTT.

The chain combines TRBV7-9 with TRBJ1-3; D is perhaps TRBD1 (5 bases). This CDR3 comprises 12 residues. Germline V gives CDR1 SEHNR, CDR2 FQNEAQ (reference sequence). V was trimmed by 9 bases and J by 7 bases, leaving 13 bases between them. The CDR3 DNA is TGTGCCAGTGGCGGGGGTATGAACACCATATATTTT. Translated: CASGGGMNTIYF.

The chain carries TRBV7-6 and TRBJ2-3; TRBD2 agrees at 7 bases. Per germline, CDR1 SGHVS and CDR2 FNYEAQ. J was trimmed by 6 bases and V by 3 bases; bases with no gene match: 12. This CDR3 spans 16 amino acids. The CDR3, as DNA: TGTGCCAGCAGCTTTGGGGGGAGGGGAGCGGGCGATACGCAGTATTTT. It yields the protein CASSFGGRGAGDTQYF. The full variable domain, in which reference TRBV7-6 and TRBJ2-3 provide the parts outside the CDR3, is GAGVSQSPRYKVTKRGQDVALRCDPISGHVSLYWYRQALGQGPEFLTYFNYEAQQDKSGLPNDRFSAERPEGSISTLTIQRTEQRDSAMYRCASSFGGRGAGDTQYFGPGTRLTVL.

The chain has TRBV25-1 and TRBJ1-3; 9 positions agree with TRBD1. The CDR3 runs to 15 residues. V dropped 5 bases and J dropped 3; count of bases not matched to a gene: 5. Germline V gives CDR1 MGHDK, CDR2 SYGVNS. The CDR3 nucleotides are TGTGCCAGCAGTCCGGGGACAGGGAGTGGAAACACCATATATTTT. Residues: CASSPGTGSGNTIYF.

The CDR3 is CASSALGPRNTIYF. The CDR3 region has the DNA TGCGCCAGCAGCGCACTGGGACCTCGAAACACCATATATTTT. This chain connects TRBV4-1 to TRBJ1-3; D might be TRBD1 (5 bases). CDR1 is MGHRA, CDR2 YSYEKL, per germline. This CDR3 contains 14 residues. Trimming removed 5 bases at V and 5 bases at J, with 13 bases between.

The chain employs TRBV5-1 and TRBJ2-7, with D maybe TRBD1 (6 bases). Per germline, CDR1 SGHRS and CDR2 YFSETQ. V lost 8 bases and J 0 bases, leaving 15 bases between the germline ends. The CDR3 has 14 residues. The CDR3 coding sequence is TGCGCCAGTCGCGGACAGTTGGGCTCCTACGAGCAGTACTTC. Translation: CASRGQLGSYEQYF.

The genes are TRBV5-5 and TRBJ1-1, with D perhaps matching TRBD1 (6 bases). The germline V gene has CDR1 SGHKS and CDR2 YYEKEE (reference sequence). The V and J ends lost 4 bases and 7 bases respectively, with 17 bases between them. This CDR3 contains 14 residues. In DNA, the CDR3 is TGTGCCAGCAGCCCCCAGGGGTTGCGGGGTGAAGCTTTCTTT. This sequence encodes CASSPQGLRGEAFF.

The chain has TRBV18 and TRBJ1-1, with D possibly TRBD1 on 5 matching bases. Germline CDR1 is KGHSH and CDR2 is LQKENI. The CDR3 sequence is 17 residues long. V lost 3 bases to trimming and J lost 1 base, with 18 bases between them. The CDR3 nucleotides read TGTGCCAGCTCACCGATAATCAGACAGTCAGGGAACACTGAAGCTTTCTTT. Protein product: CASSPIIRQSGNTEAFF.

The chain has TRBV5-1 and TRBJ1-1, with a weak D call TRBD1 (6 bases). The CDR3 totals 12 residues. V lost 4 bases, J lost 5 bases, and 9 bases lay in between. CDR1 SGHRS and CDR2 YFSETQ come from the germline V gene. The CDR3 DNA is TGCGCCAGCAGCGACGGACAGACTGAAGCTTTCTTT. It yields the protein CASSDGQTEAFF.

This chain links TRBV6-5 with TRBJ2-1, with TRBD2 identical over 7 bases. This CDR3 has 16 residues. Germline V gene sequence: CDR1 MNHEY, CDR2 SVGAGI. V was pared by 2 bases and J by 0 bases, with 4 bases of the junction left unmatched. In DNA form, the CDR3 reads TGTGCCAGCAGTTACGTCCGCGGGAGCTCCTACAATGAGCAGTTCTTC. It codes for CASSYVRGSSYNEQFF.

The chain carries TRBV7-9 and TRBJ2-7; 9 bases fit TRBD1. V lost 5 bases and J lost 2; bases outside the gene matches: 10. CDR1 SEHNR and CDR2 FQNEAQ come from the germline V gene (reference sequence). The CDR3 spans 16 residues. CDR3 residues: CASSPAPGDRAYEQYF. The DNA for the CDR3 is TGTGCCAGCAGCCCCGCGCCAGGGGACAGGGCCTACGAGCAGTACTTC.

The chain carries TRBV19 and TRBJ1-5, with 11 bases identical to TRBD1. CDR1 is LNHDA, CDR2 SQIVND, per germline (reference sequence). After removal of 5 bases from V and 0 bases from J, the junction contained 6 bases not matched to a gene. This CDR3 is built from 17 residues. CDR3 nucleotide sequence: TGTGCCAGTAGTGACCGGGACAGGGGGTCTAGCAATCAGCCCCAGCATTTT. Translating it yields CASSDRDRGSSNQPQHF.

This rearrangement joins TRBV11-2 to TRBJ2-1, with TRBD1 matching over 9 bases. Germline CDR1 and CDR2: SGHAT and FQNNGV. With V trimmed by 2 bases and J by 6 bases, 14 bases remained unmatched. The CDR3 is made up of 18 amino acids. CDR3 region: CASSLLTGTGISSNEQFF. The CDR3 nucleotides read TGTGCCAGCAGCTTACTTACCGGGACAGGGATTTCTTCCAATGAGCAGTTCTTC.

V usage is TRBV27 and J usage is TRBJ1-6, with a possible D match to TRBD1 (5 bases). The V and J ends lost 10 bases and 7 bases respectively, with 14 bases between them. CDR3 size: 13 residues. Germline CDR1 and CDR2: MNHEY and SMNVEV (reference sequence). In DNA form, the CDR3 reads TGTGCCACCACGGGGGGGAGGAATTCACCCCTCCACTTT. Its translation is CATTGGRNSPLHF.

The CDR3 DNA follows: TGTGCCAGCAGTAGGGACAGGGGGCGTGGTGAAGCTTTCTTT. Amino acids: CASSRDRGRGEAFF. V is TRBV27 and J is TRBJ1-1; 12 nucleotides align to TRBD1. This CDR3 contains 14 residues. Germline assignment: CDR1 MNHEY and CDR2 SMNVEV (reference sequence). With V trimmed by 5 bases and J by 7 bases, 5 bases remained unmatched.

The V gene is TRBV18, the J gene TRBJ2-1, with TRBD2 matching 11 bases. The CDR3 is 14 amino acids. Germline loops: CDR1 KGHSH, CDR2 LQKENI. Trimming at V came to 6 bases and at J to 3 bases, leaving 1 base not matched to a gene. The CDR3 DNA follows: TGTGCCAGCTCTGGGACTAGCGGCTACAATGAGCAGTTCTTC. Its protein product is CASSGTSGYNEQFF.

The CDR3 sequence is CAWSVWGGYEKLFF. Here the CDR3 DNA reads TGTGCCTGGAGTGTCTGGGGGGGTTACGAAAAACTGTTTTTT. This chain joins TRBV30 and TRBJ1-4, with TRBD1 as a possible D gene (5 bases). CDR1 is GTSNPN, CDR2 SVGIG, per germline (reference sequence). V lost 0 bases and J 8 bases, leaving 13 bases between the germline ends. This CDR3 comprises 14 residues.

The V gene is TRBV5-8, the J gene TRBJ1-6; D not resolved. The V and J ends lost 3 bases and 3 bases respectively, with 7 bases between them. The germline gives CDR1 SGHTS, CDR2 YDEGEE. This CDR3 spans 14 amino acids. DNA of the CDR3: TGTGCCAGCAGCTCCTGGATCTATAATTCACCCCTCCACTTT. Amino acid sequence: CASSSWIYNSPLHF. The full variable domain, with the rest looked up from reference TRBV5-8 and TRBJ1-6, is EAGVTQSPTHLIKTRGQQATLRCSPISGHTSVYWYQQALGLGLQFLLWYDEGEERNRGNFPPRFSGRQFPNYSSELNVNALELEDSALYLCASSSWIYNSPLHFGNGTRLTVT.

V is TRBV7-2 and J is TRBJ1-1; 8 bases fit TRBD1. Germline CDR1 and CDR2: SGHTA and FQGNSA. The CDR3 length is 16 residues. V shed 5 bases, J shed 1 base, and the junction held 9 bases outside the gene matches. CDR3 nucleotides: TGTGCCAGCAGCACTCACCTCGGACAGGGGAACACTGAAGCTTTCTTT. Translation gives CASSTHLGQGNTEAFF.

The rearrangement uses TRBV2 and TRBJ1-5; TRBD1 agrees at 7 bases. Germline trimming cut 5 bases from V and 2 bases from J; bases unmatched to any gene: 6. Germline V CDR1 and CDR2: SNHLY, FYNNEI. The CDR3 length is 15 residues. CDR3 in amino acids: CASSSQGGRNQPQHF. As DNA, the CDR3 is TGTGCCAGCAGTAGTCAGGGGGGGCGCAATCAGCCCCAGCATTTT.

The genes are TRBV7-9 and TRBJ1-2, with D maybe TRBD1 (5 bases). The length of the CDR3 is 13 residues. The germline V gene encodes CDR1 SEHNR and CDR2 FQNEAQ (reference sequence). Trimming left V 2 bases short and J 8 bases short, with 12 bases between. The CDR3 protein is CASSLTGGRGYTF. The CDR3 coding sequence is TGTGCCAGCAGCTTAACGGGGGGACGAGGCTACACCTTC.

CDR3 amino acids: CASSRAASDNSPLHF. As DNA, the CDR3 is TGTGCCAGCAGTAGGGCAGCCTCGGATAATTCACCCCTCCACTTT. The chain is built from TRBV25-1 and TRBJ1-6, with D uncertain. This CDR3 comprises 15 residues. V lost 5 bases and J lost 5, with 13 bases in between. CDR1 MGHDK and CDR2 SYGVNS come from the germline V gene.

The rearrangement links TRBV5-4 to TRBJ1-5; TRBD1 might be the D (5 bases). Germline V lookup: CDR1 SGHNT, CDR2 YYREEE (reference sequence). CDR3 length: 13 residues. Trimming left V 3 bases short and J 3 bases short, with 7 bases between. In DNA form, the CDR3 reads TGTGCCAGCAGCTGGGGGACCAATCAGCCCCAGCATTTT. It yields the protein CASSWGTNQPQHF.

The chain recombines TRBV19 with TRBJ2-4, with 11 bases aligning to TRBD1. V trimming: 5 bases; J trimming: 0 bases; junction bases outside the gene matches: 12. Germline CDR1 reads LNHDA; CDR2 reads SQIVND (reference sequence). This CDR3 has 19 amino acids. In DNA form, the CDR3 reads TGTGCCAGTAGTCCAGGGACAGGGGGGATATTACTAGCCAAAAACATTCAGTACTTC. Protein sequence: CASSPGTGGILLAKNIQYF.

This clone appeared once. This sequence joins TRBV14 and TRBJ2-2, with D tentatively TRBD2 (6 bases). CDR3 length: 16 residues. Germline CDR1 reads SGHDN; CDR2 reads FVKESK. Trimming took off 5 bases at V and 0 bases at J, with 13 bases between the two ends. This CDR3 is CASSGRDFPNTGELFF. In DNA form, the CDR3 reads TGTGCCAGCAGCGGAAGGGACTTTCCGAACACCGGGGAGCTGTTTTTT.

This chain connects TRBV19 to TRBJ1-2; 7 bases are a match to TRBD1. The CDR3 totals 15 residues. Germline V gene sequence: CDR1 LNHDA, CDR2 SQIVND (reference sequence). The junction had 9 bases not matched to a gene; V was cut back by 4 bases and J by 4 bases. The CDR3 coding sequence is TGTGCCAGTAGTAAGGGGACAGAATTGGGCTATGGCTACACCTTC. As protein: CASSKGTELGYGYTF.